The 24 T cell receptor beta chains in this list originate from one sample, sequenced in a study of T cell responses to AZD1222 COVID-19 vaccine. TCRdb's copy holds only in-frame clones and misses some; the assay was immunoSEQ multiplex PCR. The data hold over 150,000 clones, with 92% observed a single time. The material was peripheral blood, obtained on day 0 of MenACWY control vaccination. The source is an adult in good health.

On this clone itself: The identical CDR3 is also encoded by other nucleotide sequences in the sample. The CDR3 DNA follows: TGTGCCAGTAGGGGATCAAGCTACAATCAGCCCCAGCATTTT. This codes for CASRGSSYNQPQHF. The chain combines TRBV19 with TRBJ1-5, with D uncertain. This CDR3 spans 14 amino acids. Germline CDR1 is LNHDA and CDR2 is SQIVND (reference sequence). V shed 6 bases and J shed 3 bases, with 12 bases lying between them. Full variable domain (outside the CDR3, taken from reference TRBV19 and TRBJ1-5): DGGITQSPKYLFRKEGQNVTLSCEQNLNHDAMYWYRQDPGQGLRLIYYSQIVNDFQKGDIAEGYSVSREKKESFPLTVTSAQKNPTAFYLCASRGSSYNQPQHFGDGTRLSIL.

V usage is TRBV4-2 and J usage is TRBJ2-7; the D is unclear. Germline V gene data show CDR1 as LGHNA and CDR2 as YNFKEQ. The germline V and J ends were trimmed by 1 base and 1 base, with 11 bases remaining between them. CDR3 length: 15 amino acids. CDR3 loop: CASSQGTFESYEQYF. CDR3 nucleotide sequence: TGTGCCAGCAGCCAAGGGACCTTCGAGTCCTACGAGCAGTACTTC.

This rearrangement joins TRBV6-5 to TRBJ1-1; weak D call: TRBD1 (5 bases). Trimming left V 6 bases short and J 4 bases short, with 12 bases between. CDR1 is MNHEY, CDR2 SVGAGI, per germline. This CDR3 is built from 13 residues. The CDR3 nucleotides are TGTGCCAGCAGAACCCGGGGGGGCACTGAAGCTTTCTTT. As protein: CASRTRGGTEAFF.

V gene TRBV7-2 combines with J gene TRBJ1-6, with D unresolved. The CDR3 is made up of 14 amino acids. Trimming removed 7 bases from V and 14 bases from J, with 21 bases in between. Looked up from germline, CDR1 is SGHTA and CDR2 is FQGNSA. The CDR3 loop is CASTLGRGRATLHF. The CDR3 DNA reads TGTGCCAGCACCCTGGGGAGAGGCCGGGCGACCCTCCACTTT.

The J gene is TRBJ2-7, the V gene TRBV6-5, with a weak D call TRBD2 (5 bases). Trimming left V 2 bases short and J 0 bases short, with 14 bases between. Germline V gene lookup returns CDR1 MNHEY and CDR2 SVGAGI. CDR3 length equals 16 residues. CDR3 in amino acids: CASSYLAREYSYEQYF. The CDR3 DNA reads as TGTGCCAGCAGTTACCTTGCCCGGGAATACTCCTACGAGCAGTACTTC.

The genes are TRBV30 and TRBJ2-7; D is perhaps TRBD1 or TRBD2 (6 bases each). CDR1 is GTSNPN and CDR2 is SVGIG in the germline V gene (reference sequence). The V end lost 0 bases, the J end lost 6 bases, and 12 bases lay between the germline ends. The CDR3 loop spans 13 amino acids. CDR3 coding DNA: TGTGCCTGGAGTGTACAGGAGGGGGTCGAGCAGTACTTC. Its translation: CAWSVQEGVEQYF.

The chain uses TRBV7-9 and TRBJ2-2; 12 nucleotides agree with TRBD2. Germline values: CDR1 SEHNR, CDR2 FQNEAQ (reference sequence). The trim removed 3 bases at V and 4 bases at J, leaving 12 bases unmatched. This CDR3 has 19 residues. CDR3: CASSLDLASGRAGTGELFF. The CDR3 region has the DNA TGTGCCAGCAGCTTGGATCTCGCTAGCGGGAGGGCCGGCACCGGGGAGCTGTTTTTT. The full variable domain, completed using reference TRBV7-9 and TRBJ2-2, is DTGVSQNPRHKITKRGQNVTFRCDPISEHNRLYWYRQTLGQGPEFLTYFQNEAQLEKSRLLSDRFSAERPKGSFSTLEIQRTEQGDSAMYLCASSLDLASGRAGTGELFFGEGSRLTVL.

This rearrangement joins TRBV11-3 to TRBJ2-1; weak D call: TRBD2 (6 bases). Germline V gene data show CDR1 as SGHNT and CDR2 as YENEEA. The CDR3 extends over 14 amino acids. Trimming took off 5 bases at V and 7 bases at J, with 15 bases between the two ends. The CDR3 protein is CASSPSTSRNEQFF. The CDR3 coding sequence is TGTGCCAGCAGCCCGAGCACTAGCAGAAATGAGCAGTTCTTC. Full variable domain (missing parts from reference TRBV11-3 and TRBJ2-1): EAGVVQSPRYKIIEKKQPVAFWCNPISGHNTLYWYLQNLGQGPELLIRYENEEAVDDSQLPKDRFSAERLKGVDSTLKIQPAELGDSAVYLCASSPSTSRNEQFFGPGTRLTVL.

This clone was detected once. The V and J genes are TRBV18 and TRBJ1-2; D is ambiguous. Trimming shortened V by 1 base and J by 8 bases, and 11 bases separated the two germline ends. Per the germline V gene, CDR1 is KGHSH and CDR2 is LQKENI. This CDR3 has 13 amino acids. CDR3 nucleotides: TGTGCCAGCTCACCACAGGTAGAGGAGGGCTACACCTTC. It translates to CASSPQVEEGYTF.

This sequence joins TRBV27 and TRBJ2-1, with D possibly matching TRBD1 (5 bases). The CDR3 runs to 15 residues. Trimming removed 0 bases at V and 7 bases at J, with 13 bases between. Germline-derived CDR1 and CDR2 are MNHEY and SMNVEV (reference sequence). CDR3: CASSLSWQGQNEQFF. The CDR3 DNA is TGTGCCAGCAGTTTATCGTGGCAGGGCCAGAATGAGCAGTTCTTC.

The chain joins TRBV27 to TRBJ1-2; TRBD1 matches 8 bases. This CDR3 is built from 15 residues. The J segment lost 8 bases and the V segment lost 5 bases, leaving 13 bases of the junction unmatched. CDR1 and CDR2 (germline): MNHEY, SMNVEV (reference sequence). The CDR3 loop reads CASSLSGQGHRGYTF. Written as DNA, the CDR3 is TGTGCCAGCAGTCTTTCAGGACAGGGCCATAGGGGCTACACCTTC.

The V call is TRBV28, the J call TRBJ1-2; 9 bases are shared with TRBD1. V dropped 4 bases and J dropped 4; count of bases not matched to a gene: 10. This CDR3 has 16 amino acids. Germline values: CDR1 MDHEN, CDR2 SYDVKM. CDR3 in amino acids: CASSSSGTGRSYGYTF. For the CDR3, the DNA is TGTGCCAGCAGTTCCTCGGGGACAGGGCGAAGCTATGGCTACACCTTC.

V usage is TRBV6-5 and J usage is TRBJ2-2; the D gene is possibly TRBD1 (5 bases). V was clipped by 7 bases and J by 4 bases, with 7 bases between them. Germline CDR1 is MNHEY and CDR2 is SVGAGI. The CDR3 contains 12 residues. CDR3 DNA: TGTGCCAGCATCCAGGGCACCGGGGAGCTGTTTTTT. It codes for CASIQGTGELFF.

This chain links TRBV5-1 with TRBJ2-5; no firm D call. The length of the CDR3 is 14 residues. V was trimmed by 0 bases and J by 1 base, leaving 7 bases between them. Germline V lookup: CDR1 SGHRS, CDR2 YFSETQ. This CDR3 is CASSLERGQETQYF. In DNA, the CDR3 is TGCGCCAGCAGCTTGGAGCGAGGCCAAGAGACCCAGTACTTC.

The CDR3 DNA reads TGTGCCATCAGCTCTGGGGATTCACCCCTCCACTTT. It encodes CAISSGDSPLHF. The V call is TRBV10-3, the J call TRBJ1-6, with D hard to call. V lost 6 bases, J lost 8 bases, and 8 bases lay in between. This CDR3 is 12 amino acids long. Germline values: CDR1 ENHRY, CDR2 SYGVKD.

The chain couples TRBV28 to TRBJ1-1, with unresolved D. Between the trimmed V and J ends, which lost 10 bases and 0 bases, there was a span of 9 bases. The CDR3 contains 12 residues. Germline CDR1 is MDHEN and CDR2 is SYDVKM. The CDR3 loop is CATEGMNTEAFF. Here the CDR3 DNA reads TGTGCCACAGAAGGTATGAACACTGAAGCTTTCTTT.

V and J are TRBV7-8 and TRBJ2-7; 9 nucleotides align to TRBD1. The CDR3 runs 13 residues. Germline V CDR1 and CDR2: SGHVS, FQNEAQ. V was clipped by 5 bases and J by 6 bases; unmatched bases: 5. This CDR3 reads CASSIQGAGEQYF. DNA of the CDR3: TGTGCCAGCAGCATACAGGGGGCAGGCGAGCAGTACTTC.

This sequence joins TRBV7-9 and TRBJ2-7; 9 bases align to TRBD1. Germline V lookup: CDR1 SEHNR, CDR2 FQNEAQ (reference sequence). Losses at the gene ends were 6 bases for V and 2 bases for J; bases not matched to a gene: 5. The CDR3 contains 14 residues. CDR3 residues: CASSKQGAPYEQYF. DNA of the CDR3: TGTGCCAGCAGTAAACAGGGGGCCCCCTACGAGCAGTACTTC.

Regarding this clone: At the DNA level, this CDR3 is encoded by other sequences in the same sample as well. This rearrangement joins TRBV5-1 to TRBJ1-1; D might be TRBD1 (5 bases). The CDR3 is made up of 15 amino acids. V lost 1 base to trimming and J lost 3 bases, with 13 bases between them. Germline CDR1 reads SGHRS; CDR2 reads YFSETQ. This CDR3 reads CASSLSSRGDTEAFF. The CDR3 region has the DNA TGCGCCAGCAGCTTGAGTAGTCGGGGGGACACTGAAGCTTTCTTT.

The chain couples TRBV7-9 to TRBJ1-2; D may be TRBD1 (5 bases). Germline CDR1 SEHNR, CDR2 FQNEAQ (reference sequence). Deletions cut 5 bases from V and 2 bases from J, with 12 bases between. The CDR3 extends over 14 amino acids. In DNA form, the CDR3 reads TGTGCCAGCAGCGATGGGACGGCGAACTATGGCTACACCTTC. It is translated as CASSDGTANYGYTF.

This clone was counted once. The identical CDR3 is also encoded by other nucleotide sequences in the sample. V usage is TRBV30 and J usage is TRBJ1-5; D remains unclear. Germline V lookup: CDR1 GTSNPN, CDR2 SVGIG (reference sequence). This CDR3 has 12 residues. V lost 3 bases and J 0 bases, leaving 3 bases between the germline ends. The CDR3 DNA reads TGTGCCTGGAGCGGTAGCAATCAGCCCCAGCATTTT. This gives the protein CAWSGSNQPQHF.

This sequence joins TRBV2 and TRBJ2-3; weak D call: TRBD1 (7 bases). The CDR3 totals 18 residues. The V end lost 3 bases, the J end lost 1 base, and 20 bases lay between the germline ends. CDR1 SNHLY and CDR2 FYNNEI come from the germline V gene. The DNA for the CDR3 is TGTGCCAGCAGTGAGAAATGGAGGGGGCGGTTAGGCACAGATACGCAGTATTTT. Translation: CASSEKWRGRLGTDTQYF. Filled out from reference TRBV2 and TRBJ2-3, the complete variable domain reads EPEVTQTPSHQVTQMGQEVILRCVPISNHLYFYWYRQILGQKVEFLVSFYNNEISEKSEIFDDQFSVERPDGSNFTLKIRSTKLEDSAMYFCASSEKWRGRLGTDTQYFGPGTRLTVL.

CDR3 residues: CAWSKDRPNSPLHF. CDR3 nucleotide sequence: TGTGCCTGGAGCAAGGACAGGCCGAATTCACCCCTCCACTTT. The chain uses TRBV30 and TRBJ1-6, with 7 bases matching TRBD1. Germline-derived CDR1 and CDR2 are GTSNPN and SVGIG (reference sequence). V shed 3 bases, J shed 7 bases, and the junction held 6 bases outside the gene matches. The CDR3 is 14 amino acids. Full variable domain (remainder filled in from reference TRBV30 and TRBJ1-6): SQTIHQWPATLVQPVGSPLSLECTVEGTSNPNLYWYRQAAGRGLQLLFYSVGIGQISSEVPQNLSASRPQDRQFILSSKKLLLSDSGFYLCAWSKDRPNSPLHFGNGTRLTVT.

The CDR3, as DNA: TGTGCCAGCAGTGAAACTCGACAGGCGGTTAATGAAAAACTGTTTTTT. This sequence encodes CASSETRQAVNEKLFF. The chain recombines TRBV2 with TRBJ1-4, with D possibly matching TRBD1 (6 bases). This CDR3 spans 16 amino acids. The germline V gene encodes CDR1 SNHLY and CDR2 FYNNEI. V lost 2 bases to trimming and J lost 4 bases, with 14 bases between them.